The 5 T cell receptor beta chains below were found in one sample sequenced in a study of shared clonotypes between healthy human individuals (dated by TCRdb to about 2020). For the CD8 naive samples, CD45RO-negative cells were positively selected for CCR7, yielding a CD45RA+CCR7+ population from which TemRA cells were excluded. To prepare the library, the immunoSEQ multiplex PCR assay was applied. In its TCRdb copy, this immuneACCESS table keeps in-frame sequences only and misses some clones. Where compared with another copy, unresolved V genes explain less than half of these, and the others have no known cause. Here the sample has some 2,000,000 clones; approximately 95% occur a single time. 1.1% of the sample rests with the top ten. The sequenced sample consisted of naive CD8+ T cells sorted from blood. The intended sense of this specimen's cell subset or site label: CD45RA+CCR7+. The receptors were gathered from a man between 18 and 35 years old in good health.

The chain is built from TRBV19 and TRBJ1-1; TRBD1 matches 7 bases. The CDR3 spans 14 residues. V shed 10 bases and J 5 bases; nucleotides not matched to a gene: 13. Germline CDR1 is LNHDA and CDR2 is SQIVND (reference sequence). The CDR3 reads CATLSRGGQTEAFF. CDR3 coding DNA: TGTGCCACGCTAAGCCGGGGGGGACAGACTGAAGCTTTCTTT.

The chain uses TRBV5-6 and TRBJ1-2, with D hard to call. The CDR3 has 14 residues. Trimming shortened V by 0 bases and J by 8 bases, and 14 bases separated the two germline ends. Looked up from germline, CDR1 is SGHDT and CDR2 is YYEEEE. This CDR3 is CASSLGNNPVGYTF. In DNA form, the CDR3 reads TGTGCCAGCAGCTTGGGAAACAACCCAGTGGGCTACACCTTC.

The rearrangement links TRBV14 to TRBJ1-1, with D possibly matching TRBD1 (6 bases). Germline V lookup: CDR1 SGHDN, CDR2 FVKESK. The CDR3 covers 17 residues. V was cut by 0 bases and J by 3 bases, with 17 bases left in between. CDR3 coding DNA: TGTGCCAGCAGCCAAGAAACCTCCCAGGGGCCGGACACTGAAGCTTTCTTT. This sequence encodes CASSQETSQGPDTEAFF.

This CDR3 is CASTLDSSYNSPLHF. The CDR3 coding sequence is TGTGCCAGCACCTTAGACAGCTCCTATAATTCACCCCTCCACTTT. The chain employs TRBV6-1 and TRBJ1-6, with a tentative D call TRBD1 (5 bases). V was clipped by 7 bases and J by 0 bases, with 10 bases between them. Germline-derived CDR1 and CDR2 are MNHNS and SASEGT. This CDR3 is built from 15 residues.

The chain recombines TRBV21-1 with TRBJ2-3; TRBD1, as called in the table, went unchecked against the DNA. TRBV21-1 is an annotated pseudogene. This CDR3 contains 18 residues. The CDR3 bases are TGTGCCAGCAGCAATCAAGGAAACAGGGGGTCTAGCACAGATACGCAGTATTTT. This encodes CASSNQGNRGSSTDTQYF.